This entry lists 20 T cell receptor beta chains sequenced from one sample in a study of diagnostic markers for celiac disease. TCRdb reprocessed the reads, keeping one entry per CDR3 protein, no DNA. The sample table includes several thousand distinct CDR3 sequences. The sequencing sample was made of either unsorted cells or a sorted T cell fraction (not recorded which). Source of these receptors: a human donor. This table probably holds off-target reads from a library built for another chain.

In terms of frequency, this clonotype is medium-sized (0.01 to 0.1%). The chain joins TRBV4-1 to TRBJ2-2; the TCRdb call, TRBD2, lacks DNA for checking. The CDR3 contains 15 residues. In germline, CDR1 is MGHRA, CDR2 YSYEKL. CDR3 protein: CASSQAPGLMGELFF.

The chain links TRBV28 to TRBJ2-7; TCRdb returns TRBD2, unconfirmable since there is no DNA. CDR3 size: 14 residues. CDR1 and CDR2 (germline): MDHEN, SYDVKM. This CDR3 is CASSILAGSYEQYF.

The chain is built from TRBV25-1 and TRBJ2-5; TCRdb proposes TRBD1, but this gene call is untestable without DNA. The germline CDR1 and CDR2 sequences are MGHDK and SYGVNS. The CDR3 contains 15 residues. The CDR3 sequence is CASSDPGTVGETQYF.

The V call is TRBV7-3, the J call TRBJ1-2. Per germline, CDR1 SGHTA and CDR2 FQGTGA. The CDR3 is 15 residues long. CDR3 sequence: CASSLSGDNSYGYTF.

The J gene is TRBJ2-3, the V gene TRBV30; TCRdb's D gene call, TRBD1, goes unchecked for lack of DNA. Germline assignment: CDR1 GTSNPN and CDR2 SVGIG (reference sequence). The CDR3 is made up of 11 amino acids. CDR3 sequence: CAWSPGNTQYF.

The chain links TRBV12-3 or TRBV12-4 to TRBJ2-3; TCRdb outputs TRBD1, but without DNA this stays unchecked. CDR3 length: 15 residues. CDR3 loop: CASIRTGVSTDTQYF.

This clonotype is called medium-sized based on its frequency. This chain joins TRBV6-5 and TRBJ1-1; TCRdb indicates TRBD1, and absent DNA this call remains unverified. The germline gives CDR1 MNHEY, CDR2 SVGAGI. The CDR3 has 12 residues. CDR3 loop: CARVKGTVEAFF.

The genes are TRBV7-9 and TRBJ1-5. CDR1 and CDR2 from the germline V gene are SEHNR and FQNEAQ (reference sequence). This CDR3 has 16 amino acids. CDR3 sequence reads: CASSLGVGGYNQPQHF.

This chain links TRBV10-3 with TRBJ2-3. Germline CDR1 is ENHRY and CDR2 is SYGVKD. The CDR3 totals 17 residues. CDR3 loop: CAISGGVTRGFTDTQYF.

This clonotype counts as large by frequency. This chain links TRBV12-3 or TRBV12-4 with TRBJ1-5; TCRdb names TRBD1, which stays unverified in the absence of DNA. This CDR3 is 15 amino acids long. This CDR3 is CASSLGTGSNQPQHF.

V is TRBV29-1 and J is TRBJ2-5; TCRdb reports TRBD1, a call that lacks DNA to check it against. Germline-derived CDR1 and CDR2 are SQVTM and ANQGSEA. This CDR3 has 14 amino acids. The CDR3 is CSVERAGGRETQYF.

The V call is TRBV6-6, the J call TRBJ2-3. The CDR3 spans 15 residues. Germline lookup yields CDR1 MNHNY and CDR2 SVGAGI (reference sequence). CDR3 region: CASSYSGISADTQYF.

The chain couples TRBV20-1 to TRBJ2-5; TCRdb's D gene call, TRBD1, goes unchecked for lack of DNA. The germline V gene encodes CDR1 DFQATT and CDR2 SNEGSKA (reference sequence). CDR3 length equals 16 residues. Here the CDR3 reads CSAIGGGRVPRVTQYF.

The chain carries TRBV7-2 and TRBJ2-1; lacking DNA, the TRBD1 call made by TCRdb goes unchecked. CDR1 is SGHTA and CDR2 is FQGNSA in the germline V gene. The CDR3 has 17 residues. The CDR3 loop reads CASSLPQRGTPYNEQFF. Drawing the rest from reference TRBV7-2 and TRBJ2-1, the complete variable domain is GAGVSQSPSNKVTEKGKDVELRCDPISGHTALYWYRQSLGQGLEFLIYFQGNSAPDKSGLPSDRFSAERTGGSVSTLTIQRTQQEDSAVYLCASSLPQRGTPYNEQFFGPGTRLTVL.

The V and J genes are TRBV7-9 and TRBJ1-2; TCRdb gives TRBD1 as the D gene, but with no DNA this cannot be confirmed. This CDR3 spans 15 amino acids. CDR1 and CDR2 (germline): SEHNR, FQNEAQ (reference sequence). The CDR3 here is CASSRDSRSNYGYTF.

This clonotype counts as medium-sized by frequency. The chain recombines TRBV29-1 with TRBJ2-1; TCRdb's assignment of TRBD2 cannot be checked, as there is no DNA. The CDR3 loop spans 15 amino acids. Germline V lookup: CDR1 SQVTM, CDR2 ANQGSEA. The CDR3 loop reads CSVLGGPSSYNEQFF.

According to its frequency, this clonotype is medium-sized (0.01 to 0.1%). The chain is built from TRBV14 and TRBJ2-7; TCRdb calls TRBD1, which cannot be checked without DNA. The CDR3 length is 15 residues. Germline loops: CDR1 SGHDN, CDR2 FVKESK. CDR3 amino acids: CASSHPTDRGNEQYF.

This clonotype is classed as medium-sized (0.01 to 0.1%) by frequency. The CDR3 here is CSAWAAGTRQETQYF. J is TRBJ2-5 and V is TRBV29-1; there is no DNA to check the TCRdb D call of TRBD2. CDR1 SQVTM and CDR2 ANQGSEA come from the germline V gene. The CDR3 length is 15 residues. The complete variable domain, with remaining parts taken from reference TRBV29-1 and TRBJ2-5, reads SAVISQKPSRDICQRGTSLTIQCQVDSQVTMMFWYRQQPGQSLTLIATANQGSEATYESGFVIDKFPISRPNLTFSTLTVSNMSPEDSSIYLCSAWAAGTRQETQYFGPGTRLLVL.

This chain connects TRBV5-1 to TRBJ1-6; TCRdb picks TRBD1, but there is no DNA to check that call. The germline CDR1 and CDR2 sequences are SGHRS and YFSETQ. CDR3 size: 16 residues. CDR3 amino acids: CASSPLRGGRNSPLHF.

This clonotype counts as medium-sized (0.01 to 0.1%) by frequency. CDR3 sequence: CASFRNSGTGAEAFF. The V call is TRBV18, the J call TRBJ1-1; TCRdb names TRBD1, which stays unverified in the absence of DNA. The CDR3 totals 15 residues. Germline V gives CDR1 KGHSH, CDR2 LQKENI.